Below, 14 T cell receptor beta chains from the same sample are listed, as sequenced in a study of regulatory T cells in long-lasting Graves disease. Time point: newly diagnosed GD, antithyroid drugs for less than 3 months. The TCR library was made from RNA that had been extracted from PBMCs in TRIzol. The TCR beta library used iRepertoire HTBI primers with Arm-PCR amplification of CDR3. TCRdb re-called the multiplex PCR reads through MiXCR, storing one row per CDR3 protein. Among roughly 420,000 distinct CDR3 sequences listed, 14% were seen once. These data were also reused for a study on T cells in Graves' hyperthyroidism and ophthalmopathy.

Here the sequenced sample was peripheral blood mononuclear cells (PBMCs), taken at new diagnosis, from a patient treated with antithyroid drugs. These receptors all stem from a woman aged 45-65 years with Graves disease.

The chain carries TRBV5-6 and TRBJ2-1, with 13 nucleotides matching TRBD2. Germline assignment: CDR1 SGHDT and CDR2 YYEEEE. With V trimmed by 4 bases and J by 10 bases, 8 bases remained unmatched. This CDR3 comprises 15 residues. DNA for the CDR3: TGTGCCAGCAGCAAGACTAGCGGGAGGTTTCGCGAGCAGTTCTTC. Translated, it gives CASSKTSGRFREQFF.

This clonotype was detected many times. V gene TRBV7-9 combines with J gene TRBJ2-7, with 7 bases matching TRBD2. Germline V gene sequence: CDR1 SEHNR, CDR2 FQNEAQ (reference sequence). V shed 5 bases and J 6 bases; nucleotides not matched to a gene: 4. The CDR3 extends over 12 amino acids. CDR3 DNA: TGTGCCAGCAGCCGTGGGGAGGGCGAGCAGTACTTC. Encoded protein: CASSRGEGEQYF.

Only a few counts were recorded for this clonotype. The V and J genes are TRBV24-1 and TRBJ2-3, with 7 positions matching TRBD1. Germline assignment: CDR1 KGHDR and CDR2 SFDVKD. The CDR3 is 17 residues long. V was pared by 4 bases and J by 3 bases, with 12 bases of the junction left unmatched. The CDR3 region is CATSDLQGIGTTDTQYF. The CDR3 coding sequence is TGTGCCACCAGTGACTTACAGGGGATCGGCACAACAGATACGCAGTATTTT.

This clonotype was found a few times. A much more abundant neighbour one base away suggests this may be a read error. The V gene is TRBV2, the J gene TRBJ2-3; the match to TRBD2 covers 13 bases. Germline assignment: CDR1 SNHLY and CDR2 FYNNEI. The CDR3 runs 16 residues. The CDR3 here is CASSRGLAGVGDMQYF. In nucleotides, the CDR3 is TGTGCCAGCAGCCGCGGACTAGCGGGAGTAGGAGATATGCAGTATTTT.

In this sample, this clonotype turned up many times. V usage is TRBV2 and J usage is TRBJ1-1; tentatively, D is TRBD1 (6 bases). V shed 6 bases and J shed 1 base, with 12 bases lying between them. Looked up from germline, CDR1 is SNHLY and CDR2 is FYNNEI. The CDR3 totals 14 residues. CDR3 in DNA: TGTGCCAGCAGCGCCCTGACAGGGAACACTGAAGCTTTCTTT. This translates into CASSALTGNTEAFF.

This clonotype has more than one count but fewer than ten. This sequence joins TRBV4-1 and TRBJ2-7; TRBD1 matches at 7 bases. V was clipped by 1 base and J by 1 base; unmatched bases: 4. This CDR3 contains 15 residues. CDR1 and CDR2 from the germline V gene are MGHRA and YSYEKL. CDR3 protein: CASSQVGTASYEQYF. The CDR3 DNA reads as TGCGCCAGCAGCCAAGTTGGGACAGCATCCTACGAGCAGTACTTC.

The V gene is TRBV27, the J gene TRBJ1-5; D is undetermined. V dropped 5 bases and J dropped 5 bases, with 16 bases sitting between them. Looked up from germline, CDR1 is MNHEY and CDR2 is SMNVEV (reference sequence). CDR3 length equals 15 residues. CDR3 protein: CASSPEFGSYQPQHF. The CDR3 DNA reads TGTGCCAGCAGTCCGGAGTTCGGGTCCTATCAGCCCCAGCATTTT.

This clonotype has at least ten counts. The CDR3 is CASSSSSGRAYEQYF. The CDR3 DNA sequence: TGTGCCAGCAGTTCCTCTAGCGGGAGGGCCTACGAGCAGTACTTC. The chain couples TRBV28 to TRBJ2-7; TRBD2 aligns across 12 bases. Germline CDR1 MDHEN, CDR2 SYDVKM. The V gene end was trimmed by 4 bases and the J gene end by 2 bases; junction bases not matched to a gene: 3. The CDR3 consists of 15 residues.

This clonotype occurred a few times. CDR3 coding DNA: TGTGCCAGCGCCAGGACTAGCGGGAGCTACAATGAGCAGTTCTTC. Translation gives CASARTSGSYNEQFF. The V gene is TRBV3-1, the J gene TRBJ2-1, with 13 bases fitting TRBD2. The CDR3 is 15 amino acids. Trimming cost V 8 bases and J 3 bases; bases outside gene matches: 4. The germline V gene encodes CDR1 LGHDT and CDR2 YNNKEL (reference sequence).

J is TRBJ2-7 and V is TRBV28; D possibly corresponds to TRBD1 (6 bases). Looked up from germline, CDR1 is MDHEN and CDR2 is SYDVKM. This CDR3 region has 15 residues. V dropped 7 bases and J dropped 4 bases, with 20 bases sitting between them. The CDR3 nucleotides are TGTGCCAGCAATAGCCCAGGGGCGACCGTATACGAGCAGTACTTC. Translating it yields CASNSPGATVYEQYF.

This clonotype was counted at least ten times. This chain connects TRBV11-2 to TRBJ2-3; 7 nucleotides align to TRBD2. Germline V gives CDR1 SGHAT, CDR2 FQNNGV. This CDR3 spans 15 amino acids. Trimming cost V 5 bases and J 0 bases; bases outside gene matches: 5. CDR3 nucleotide sequence: TGTGCCAGCAGCCGGACTAGGTCTAGCACAGATACGCAGTATTTT. Its translation: CASSRTRSSTDTQYF.

This clonotype turned up a few times. The chain employs TRBV2 and TRBJ2-7; 7 bases match TRBD2. This CDR3 contains 15 residues. Per the germline V gene, CDR1 is SNHLY and CDR2 is FYNNEI. V was pared by 2 bases and J by 5 bases, with 9 bases of the junction left unmatched. The CDR3 region is CASSERGGVVDEQYF. CDR3 sequence (DNA): TGTGCCAGCAGTGAACGGGGAGGGGTAGTGGACGAGCAGTACTTC. Using reference TRBV2 and TRBJ2-7 for the parts outside the CDR3, the full variable domain is EPEVTQTPSHQVTQMGQEVILRCVPISNHLYFYWYRQILGQKVEFLVSFYNNEISEKSEIFDDQFSVERPDGSNFTLKIRSTKLEDSAMYFCASSERGGVVDEQYFGPGTRLTVT.

The rearrangement links TRBV11-2 to TRBJ2-3; 7 bases are a match to TRBD2. The J segment lost 6 bases and the V segment lost 6 bases, leaving 6 bases of the junction unmatched. Germline assignment: CDR1 SGHAT and CDR2 FQNNGV. This CDR3 comprises 13 residues. Here the CDR3 DNA reads TGTGCCAGCAGTAACTGGGGGGGGGATACGCAGTATTTT. Amino acids: CASSNWGGDTQYF.

The chain couples TRBV28 to TRBJ1-4; D is perhaps TRBD1 (6 bases). The V end was cut by 3 bases, the J end by 8 bases, with 19 bases between. Per germline, CDR1 MDHEN and CDR2 SYDVKM. The CDR3 contains 16 residues. The CDR3 nucleotides are TGTGCCAGCAGTTTGCCCCCAACAGGGATTGGGGAAAAACTGTTTTTT. Protein: CASSLPPTGIGEKLFF.